This T cell receptor beta chain comes out of a study of CD8+ T cells in alopecia areata. Study-level background: Treated patients took oral tofacitinib at 5 to 10 mg twice daily.

From alopecia areata patients, lesional scalp punch biopsies and peripheral blood were collected. Unmatched junction bases numbered 9, after V lost 6 bases and J lost 8 bases. Germline V lookup: CDR1 SGHTA, CDR2 FQGNSA. The CDR3 is made up of 14 amino acids. Sequencing used cDNA as its template, made by extracting RNA and reverse transcribing it. TCRdb's copy holds only in-frame clones and misses some; the assay was immunoSEQ multiplex PCR. Among about 19,000 clones listed, 65% to 75% were seen once. The input for sequencing was skin, taken at week 0. The receptor comes from a human donor with alopecia areata. V gene TRBV7-2 combines with J gene TRBJ1-4; TRBD1 matches 7 bases. The CDR3 is CASSPTGVGEKLFF. Here the CDR3 DNA reads TGTGCCAGCAGTCCTACAGGGGTGGGAGAAAAACTGTTTTTT.